The source of this TCR beta chain is a study of blood T cell repertoires in COVID-19. Study overall: Sites across the United States, Italy and Spain contributed samples from acute and convalescent COVID-19. Sources were T cells, B-cell-depleted T cells, or PBMCs; the material itself was cDNA or gDNA.

TCRdb keeps only in-frame clones here, not all; method: immunoSEQ multiplex PCR. Found here are about 160,000 clones, approximately 85% of them singletons; the top ten hold around 5%. Seattle-derived patients entered the study during active infection and were followed longitudinally. Trimming left V 6 bases short and J 6 bases short, with 11 bases between. The CDR3 loop spans 12 amino acids. Germline assignment: CDR1 MNHEY and CDR2 SMNVEV (reference sequence). V usage is TRBV27 and J usage is TRBJ1-2, with D hard to call. Sequencing used peripheral blood. The clonotype originates from a woman aged 45-60 years with COVID-19, enrolled during active disease. The CDR3 here is CASRGGGHGYTF. In nucleotides, the CDR3 is TGTGCCAGCAGAGGTGGTGGGCATGGCTACACCTTC.